This T cell receptor beta chain was recorded in a study of cytomegalovirus exposure and HLA in healthy donors. Study findings and constraints: A likely sequencing artifact accounted for one observed cluster of highly shared sequence variants. Trimming of TCR beta V- and J-genes showed a link, identified in a later analysis, to a missense DCLRE1C variant. Accurate prediction of HLA-A and HLA-B alleles (for most subjects) was reportedly achieved from TCR beta sequences.

This CDR3 is 14 amino acids long. Germline V CDR1 and CDR2: MNHEY, SMNVEV (reference sequence). V was pared by 3 bases and J by 0 bases, with 7 bases between. Every donor was a healthy person donating bone marrow. For this clone: Its cognate antigen is unknown.

PCR amplification relied on 60 Vbeta primers (plus 13 Jbeta primers). This table comes from immunoSEQ multiplex PCR, and its TCRdb copy is limited to in-frame clones, with some not included. The sample holds 150,000 to 250,000 clones, 60% to 85% seen once. Sequenced input: PBMCs. The rearrangement joins TRBV27 to TRBJ2-3; no definite D call. This clonotype originated in a girl aged 10 to 17 in good health and CMV-seropositive. DNA of the CDR3: TGTGCCAGCAGTTTGACATCTAGCACAGATACGCAGTATTTT. Its translation: CASSLTSSTDTQYF.